The 22 T cell receptor beta chains below come from one sample, sequenced in a study of beta chain features in type 1 diabetes. Study findings and constraints: A moderate, significant TCRB CDR3 shortening appeared in type 1 diabetes across four CD4+ subsets.

The entirety of the isolated RNA underwent reverse transcription, so expressed TCRB transcripts were sequenced. TCRdb's copy holds only in-frame clones and misses some; the assay was immunoSEQ multiplex PCR. This table has more than 300,000 clones, roughly 13% appearing once. These receptors' targets are unknown. Sequencing was done on a sample of naive CD4+ T cells from blood. The source is a woman under 30 with type 1 diabetes.

This sequence joins TRBV4-1 and TRBJ2-7; 14 bases fit TRBD2. Germline assignment: CDR1 MGHRA and CDR2 YSYEKL. The V and J ends lost 1 base and 6 bases, in that order; junction bases with no gene match: 8. The CDR3 length is 17 residues. DNA for the CDR3: TGCGCCAGCAGCCAAGTGGGGACTAGCGGGAGTAGCAGCGAGCAGTACTTC. As protein: CASSQVGTSGSSSEQYF.

There are a few counts of this clone. The rearrangement uses TRBV29-1 and TRBJ2-1, with D maybe TRBD1 (5 bases). This CDR3 is 14 amino acids long. Per the germline V gene, CDR1 is SQVTM and CDR2 is ANQGSEA. V lost 6 bases and J lost 0, with 12 bases in between. The CDR3 DNA reads as TGCAGCGTCGAGACAGCTAGCTCCTACAATGAGCAGTTCTTC. Its translation: CSVETASSYNEQFF.

This clone was seen only a few times. The chain joins TRBV7-2 to TRBJ1-5; the D is unclear. Looked up from germline, CDR1 is SGHTA and CDR2 is FQGNSA. Trimming took 1 base from V and 5 from J, leaving 6 bases between them. CDR3 size: 13 residues. CDR3 sequence: CASSLVSDQPQHF. CDR3 in DNA: TGTGCCAGCAGCTTAGTTTCTGATCAGCCCCAGCATTTT.

This clone turned up a few times. This chain uses TRBV5-5 with TRBJ2-7; 7 bases line up with TRBD2. V trimming: 0 bases; J trimming: 4 bases; junction bases outside the gene matches: 1. The CDR3 totals 13 residues. Germline lookup yields CDR1 SGHKS and CDR2 YYEKEE (reference sequence). The CDR3 nucleotides are TGTGCCAGCAGCTTGGTGCGGGAGTACGAGCAGTACTTC. Translation gives CASSLVREYEQYF.

This clone was seen a few times. The chain has TRBV5-4 and TRBJ2-7; 9 nucleotides agree with TRBD2. From germline, CDR1 is SGHNT and CDR2 YYREEE (reference sequence). CDR3 length equals 15 residues. V shed 1 base and J 5 bases; nucleotides not matched to a gene: 7. CDR3: CASSLNAGGPHEQYF. The CDR3 nucleotides are TGTGCCAGCAGCTTGAACGCGGGAGGGCCCCACGAGCAGTACTTC. The whole variable domain, remainder taken from reference TRBV5-4 and TRBJ2-7, is ETGVTQSPTHLIKTRGQQVTLRCSSQSGHNTVSWYQQALGQGPQFIFQYYREEENGRGNFPPRFSGLQFPNYSSELNVNALELDDSALYLCASSLNAGGPHEQYFGPGTRLTVT.

This clone has more than one count but fewer than ten. V gene TRBV28 combines with J gene TRBJ1-5; possible D gene TRBD1, 5 bases. The CDR3 is made up of 14 amino acids. Trimming stripped 2 bases from V and 7 bases from J, with 12 bases between. Germline loops: CDR1 MDHEN, CDR2 SYDVKM. In nucleotides, the CDR3 is TGTGCCAGCAGTTTACCGGGGGACCCCCAGCCCCAGCATTTT. Translated, it gives CASSLPGDPQPQHF.

V and J are TRBV7-2 and TRBJ2-7; D is undetermined. CDR1 and CDR2 from the germline V gene are SGHTA and FQGNSA. Trimming pared 1 base from V and 0 bases from J, leaving 7 bases between. The CDR3 is made up of 14 amino acids. CDR3 DNA sequence: TGTGCCAGCAGCTTAGGGCCTTTCTCCTACGAGCAGTACTTC. Protein: CASSLGPFSYEQYF.

The chain links TRBV28 to TRBJ1-2; D is ambiguous. The germline CDR1 and CDR2 sequences are MDHEN and SYDVKM. Trimming shortened V by 7 bases and J by 7 bases, and 28 bases separated the two germline ends. The length of the CDR3 is 17 residues. The CDR3 region has the DNA TGTGCCAGCACCCGCGGGTGGCGGGCAGGCGGCGGGCTTGGCTACACCTTC. It yields the protein CASTRGWRAGGGLGYTF.

This clone was observed a handful of times. V and J are TRBV19 and TRBJ2-3; 7 bases align to TRBD1. Per germline, CDR1 LNHDA and CDR2 SQIVND (reference sequence). With 4 bases clipped from V and 4 bases from J, the junction kept 2 bases outside the gene matches. The CDR3 consists of 13 residues. CDR3 residues: CASSTQGADTQYF. For the CDR3, the DNA is TGTGCCAGTAGTACCCAGGGGGCAGATACGCAGTATTTT.

The CDR3 sequence: CSVEVGGGYGYTF. The CDR3 nucleotides read TGCAGCGTTGAAGTTGGGGGCGGCTATGGCTACACCTTC. The chain employs TRBV29-1 and TRBJ1-2; tentative D call: TRBD1 (6 bases). CDR3 length: 13 residues. Trimming removed 1 base from V and 4 bases from J, with 10 bases in between. Germline V lookup: CDR1 SQVTM, CDR2 ANQGSEA.

The rearrangement uses TRBV19 and TRBJ1-5, with D perhaps matching TRBD1 (6 bases). Germline V lookup: CDR1 LNHDA, CDR2 SQIVND (reference sequence). The CDR3 spans 13 residues. Trimming removed 7 bases from V and 7 bases from J, with 14 bases in between. CDR3 amino acids: CASTPDSQQPQHF. CDR3 DNA sequence: TGTGCCAGTACCCCGGACAGCCAACAGCCCCAGCATTTT. The entire variable domain, with the rest obtained from reference TRBV19 and TRBJ1-5, is as follows: DGGITQSPKYLFRKEGQNVTLSCEQNLNHDAMYWYRQDPGQGLRLIYYSQIVNDFQKGDIAEGYSVSREKKESFPLTVTSAQKNPTAFYLCASTPDSQQPQHFGDGTRLSIL.

This sequence joins TRBV4-2 and TRBJ2-7; 7 bases line up with TRBD2. This CDR3 is 18 amino acids long. Germline CDR1 reads LGHNA; CDR2 reads YNFKEQ. Trimming took 4 bases from V and 4 from J; bases not matched to a gene: 19. The CDR3 reads CASSRQPRDRLAPYEQYF. In nucleotides, the CDR3 is TGTGCCAGCAGCCGGCAACCCAGGGACCGACTAGCCCCGTACGAGCAGTACTTC.

This rearrangement joins TRBV28 to TRBJ2-1; a possible D gene is TRBD2 (6 bases). This CDR3 has 13 amino acids. Per the germline V gene, CDR1 is MDHEN and CDR2 is SYDVKM. V dropped 6 bases and J dropped 7 bases, with 13 bases sitting between them. CDR3 sequence (DNA): TGTGCCAGCAGAGATAGCGGTAGAAATGAGCAGTTCTTC. It codes for CASRDSGRNEQFF.

This clone has more than one count but fewer than ten. This chain uses TRBV19 with TRBJ1-5; possibly TRBD1 for D (6 bases). V was pared by 3 bases and J by 1 base, with 16 bases between. There are 17 residues in the CDR3. From germline, CDR1 is LNHDA and CDR2 SQIVND (reference sequence). The CDR3 protein is CASSILRGGWSNQPQHF. CDR3 nucleotide sequence: TGTGCCAGTAGTATTCTCCGAGGGGGATGGAGCAATCAGCCCCAGCATTTT. The full variable domain, completed using reference TRBV19 and TRBJ1-5, is DGGITQSPKYLFRKEGQNVTLSCEQNLNHDAMYWYRQDPGQGLRLIYYSQIVNDFQKGDIAEGYSVSREKKESFPLTVTSAQKNPTAFYLCASSILRGGWSNQPQHFGDGTRLSIL.

This clone was observed a few times. The chain couples TRBV7-9 to TRBJ2-7; 8 bases are shared with TRBD2. This CDR3 contains 15 residues. Germline CDR1 is SEHNR and CDR2 is FQNEAQ (reference sequence). J lost 3 bases, V lost 5 bases, and 9 bases had no gene match. The CDR3 here is CASSPLGSGNYEQYF. In DNA form, the CDR3 reads TGTGCCAGCAGCCCTCTAGGTAGCGGGAACTACGAGCAGTACTTC.

The chain uses TRBV7-2 and TRBJ2-5; 7 bases are a match to TRBD2. Germline V gives CDR1 SGHTA, CDR2 FQGNSA. J was trimmed by 4 bases and V by 6 bases; bases with no gene match: 5. The CDR3 consists of 13 residues. The CDR3 sequence: CASSPGGSETQYF. DNA for the CDR3: TGTGCCAGCAGTCCCGGGGGGTCAGAGACCCAGTACTTC.

The chain joins TRBV10-3 to TRBJ2-5; weak D call: TRBD2 (6 bases). Between the trimmed V and J ends, which lost 6 bases and 3 bases, there was a span of 11 bases. This CDR3 spans 13 amino acids. Per germline, CDR1 ENHRY and CDR2 SYGVKD. Here the CDR3 reads CAIRGTGEETQYF. CDR3 DNA: TGTGCCATCAGGGGGACTGGAGAAGAGACCCAGTACTTC.

The chain recombines TRBV28 with TRBJ2-1; D perhaps matches TRBD2 (6 bases). Germline-derived CDR1 and CDR2 are MDHEN and SYDVKM. V was cut by 10 bases and J by 6 bases, with 13 bases left in between. This CDR3 has 12 residues. This chain's CDR3 is CAMGAGPNEQFF. In DNA, the CDR3 is TGTGCCATGGGAGCGGGTCCCAATGAGCAGTTCTTC.

This clone was found a few times. V usage is TRBV19 and J usage is TRBJ1-1; the D is unclear. Germline CDR1 LNHDA, CDR2 SQIVND (reference sequence). This CDR3 has 13 amino acids. The germline V and J ends were trimmed by 6 bases and 1 base, with 9 bases remaining between them. CDR3 in amino acids: CASRGRSNTEAFF. For the CDR3, the DNA is TGTGCCAGTAGGGGCAGGTCGAACACTGAAGCTTTCTTT.

This clone was counted only a few times. CDR3 DNA sequence: TGTGCCAGCAGTGCCGTCAGCGGGGGGACTGAGCAGTTCTTC. It encodes CASSAVSGGTEQFF. The chain uses TRBV6-4 and TRBJ2-1; 9 positions match TRBD2. Germline CDR1 reads MRHNA; CDR2 reads SNTAGT. The CDR3 extends over 14 amino acids. With V trimmed by 4 bases and J by 9 bases, 7 bases remained unmatched.

V gene TRBV5-4 combines with J gene TRBJ2-4, with 8 nucleotides matching TRBD1. The CDR3 covers 12 residues. V dropped 0 bases and J dropped 15; count of bases not matched to a gene: 5. Per germline, CDR1 SGHNT and CDR2 YYREEE (reference sequence). The CDR3 loop is CASSLGQGFRYF. CDR3 coding DNA: TGTGCCAGCAGCTTGGGACAGGGGTTTAGGTACTTC. Filled out from reference TRBV5-4 and TRBJ2-4, the complete variable domain reads ETGVTQSPTHLIKTRGQQVTLRCSSQSGHNTVSWYQQALGQGPQFIFQYYREEENGRGNFPPRFSGLQFPNYSSELNVNALELDDSALYLCASSLGQGFRYFGAGTRLSVL.

In this sample, this clone turned up a few times. This chain uses TRBV5-6 with TRBJ2-5; D is ambiguous. The ends were cut back, 5 bases at V and 5 bases at J, with 13 bases in the middle. The germline V gene encodes CDR1 SGHDT and CDR2 YYEEEE. The CDR3 spans 13 residues. CDR3 residues: CASRPGAGETQYF. DNA of the CDR3: TGTGCCAGCAGACCCGGAGCCGGGGAGACCCAGTACTTC.